This T cell receptor beta chain was identified during a study of cytomegalovirus exposure and HLA in healthy donors (dated by TCRdb to 2016 to 2017). General notes on the study: In an earlier analysis of 587 of the donors, around 300 Gb of sequence data and 95 million to 130 million unique TCR beta sequences from about 179 million T cells were reported. Both class I and class II loci were covered by HLA typing, at four-digit resolution. Roughly 300 gigabases of sequencing data and about 92 million unique TCR sequences made up an early release that covered several hundred HLA-typed donors. The number of typed donors differed by locus: about 620-640 for A, B, C, DRB1 and DQB1; roughly 510 for DQA1; roughly 600 for DPA1; and 400 to 480 for DPB1. The study aimed to test whether signatures of past pathogen exposure could be identified by cataloging public T cell receptors. A handful of DR-DQ haplotypes were handled as single units for association and clustering because linkage in the cohort was strong. Among the roughly 380 genotyped donors, approximately 81% belonged to the genetic ancestry cluster associated with self-reported Caucasian donors. Every repertoire in the discovery cohort had been generated on one and the same sequencing platform. To predict cytomegalovirus infection status, the study combined high-throughput TCR immunosequencing, statistical association of individual TCRs with disease status, and machine learning. The T cell repertoires of 550 to 850 subjects were profiled by immunosequencing and related to cytomegalovirus serostatus. To decide whether each TCR beta V gene segment behaved as functional or pseudogenic, an earlier analysis of approximately 590 of the donors relied on high-throughput TCR beta sequencing. Besides the first cohort of roughly 660 subjects, a separate validation cohort made up of 90 to 150 different subjects was used. Across 300 to 500 genotyped donors of the cohort, an average of 235,054 unique TCR beta nucleotide sequences per donor were sequenced, and 15% to 20% of those sequences were non-productive. Genome-wide SNP genotypes for about 55% of the roughly 670 donors were used in a later genetic analysis, which treated that subset as a discovery cohort. The later analysis used no new phenotypic data to find candidate immune exposures, relying instead on TCR beta sequences and their occurrence across donors. Alongside the repertoire data, information on donor age, sex, ethnicity and CMV serostatus was compiled. To study patterns of TCR occurrence, a later analysis re-analyzed previously published TCR beta repertoires from 500 to 850 donors and added high-resolution HLA genotyping.

The cohort consisted of hundreds of healthy bone marrow donors. At the time of sampling, all cohort members were nominally healthy, though unrecorded immune exposures were likely present. The donor tested CMV seronegative, placing the donor among the 350 to 400 seronegative members of the cohort. Each donor provided a peripheral blood sample, and peripheral blood mononuclear cells were used for TCR beta sequencing. The Qiagen DNeasy Blood Extraction Kit was used to extract genomic DNA from the blood cell samples. There are 15 amino acids in the CDR3, from cysteine to phenylalanine inclusive. Just CDR3 DNA is preserved here, 45 bases in frame from base 1. What the research found in general, with its limitations: Because counts were too low, 15 to 20 rarely observed V segments, including chromosome 9 orphons, were excluded from the earlier analysis of some 540 of the donors. This cohort had only TCR beta chains sequenced, and the lack of alpha or paired-chain data limited which features could be detected. The sequencing pipeline was judged likely to have produced a cluster of highly shared sequence variants as a technical artifact. In a later genetic analysis, a missense DCLRE1C variant was associated with V-gene and J-gene trimming of TCR beta chains, and the association was replicated in an independent cohort. A later analysis reported that several top co-occurrence clusters appeared linked to parvovirus B19, influenza, CMV and Epstein-Barr virus. Compared with equally common non-associated chains, HLA-associated TCR beta chains in a later analysis were more clonally expanded and had lower generation probabilities. In vitro tests confirmed that a few of the cytomegalovirus-associated TCR beta chains recognize cytomegalovirus antigens. Immune exposure information for the cohort was limited to CMV serostatus. An earlier analysis of around 540 of the donors showed that most TCR beta V segments appeared in productive rearrangements either about 87% or about 30% of the time, which broadly matched IMGT annotations. Specific HLA alleles were associated with 16,951 TCR beta sequences at a false discovery rate of 0.05 in a later analysis. Roughly uniform sequencing depth across donors was assumed in presence/absence analyses, although this assumption may not hold. The classifier was reported to diagnose cytomegalovirus status with high specificity and sensitivity in both the original cohort and the validation cohort. Because HLA typing was unavailable for some donors at each locus, only the typed subset was used in association tests. The authors suggested that the approach could potentially be generalized to other disease states and immunological phenotypes. Across donors, most TCR sequences were observed very rarely, whereas some public TCRs were present in many individuals. Correlated functional status among segregating V segments might reflect linkage disequilibrium, but an unknown experimental factor could not be ruled out. Strong co-occurrence of HLA alleles, especially DR and DQ, made assigning TCR associations to individual alleles difficult. The study gave a list of 150 to 200 TCR beta chains associated with cytomegalovirus. A later analysis found that TCR association rates varied across HLA loci, with DRB1 alleles showing the most associated TCRs and HLA-C alleles the fewest. Some IMGT-functional V segments, including TRBV6-2 and TRBV6-3, could not be told apart with the 87-base-pair reads, so those segments were excluded. A further reported finding was that TCR beta sequences accurately predicted the HLA-A and HLA-B alleles for most subjects in the first cohort. In a later analysis, most CMV-associated TCR beta chains were found to appear HLA-restricted, with HLA associations seemingly driven largely by CMV exposure. Compared with the approximately 670-donor mean, donors in an Asian-associated ancestry cluster had fewer N-insertions in productive TCRs, according to a later genetic analysis.

The library came from the immunoSEQ multiplex PCR assay. For the multiplex PCR, a mixture combining 60 forward primers for TCR Vbeta segments and 13 reverse primers for TCR Jbeta segments was used. The CDR3 region of rearranged TCR beta genes was amplified from genomic DNA by a multiplex PCR assay. Amplified TCR beta libraries were sequenced as 87-base-pair reads on the Illumina HiSeq System. Under the source paper's analysis protocol: Across the 670 or so repertoires, a later analysis counted around 80 million unique TCR beta chains, 9.5 million to 13 million of which were shared by at least two donors. To remove PCR and sequencing errors, raw reads were error-corrected and collapsed into unique sequences using a nearest-neighbor algorithm that merged closely related sequences. V, D and J gene segments were assigned by aligning CDR3 sequences to IMGT reference sequences. For a sequence to be retained, at least a six-nucleotide match to both a V gene segment and a J gene segment was required. A rearrangement counted as productive if the CDR3 had no stop codons and remained in frame with V and J, and every other rearrangement counted as non-productive. Following IMGT convention, CDR3 was defined as the stretch from the second conserved V-encoded cysteine to the conserved J-encoded phenylalanine. The earlier analysis of approximately 500 of the donors excluded sequences that lacked an unambiguous match to a single V gene segment. An earlier analysis of 500 to 600 of the donors classified V segments as functional when productive rearrangements were above 56.7% and as segregating when the standard deviation between donors was above 5%. A statistical classification framework was built to diagnose cytomegalovirus status from the catalog of TCR beta chain sequences. V and J gene assignment, in a later analysis, came from comparing TCR nucleotide sequences with IMGT/GENE-DB human TR gene sequences. Using the TCRdist pipeline, a later analysis assigned CDR3 sequences along with most-parsimonious VDJ recombination scenarios. In a later analysis, each TCR beta chain was defined by its CDR3 amino acid sequence together with its V-gene family, and reads lacking a unique V-gene family were excluded. A later analysis removed 600 or so highly shared, low-generation-probability nucleotide sequences to deal with suspected cross-contamination and a sequencing artifact. For each public chain, a later analysis derived a clonal expansion index from normalized ranks of inferred template counts within each repertoire. In a later analysis, generation probabilities were computed with a VDJ recombination model fitted to out-of-frame rearrangements, and the resulting probabilities were checked against IGoR. Hypergeometric tests were used in a later analysis to score TCR-TCR, TCR-HLA and TCR-CMV co-occurrence, with a repertoire-size bias correction applied to the TCR pairs. A later analysis estimated false discovery rates by permuting HLA or CMV assignments 20 times. In a later analysis, co-occurring TCRs were grouped using DBSCAN, and TCRdist sequence similarity was added for clustering within HLA-allele-positive subsets. For co-occurrence clustering, repertoires with fewer than 30,000 or more than 120,000 public chains were excluded, along with about five repertoires with anomalous nucleotide sharing. Sourced from immuneACCESS, this table was stored by TCRdb with only in-frame sequences that have V and J called. A share of the clones is absent; for the studies checked, an unresolved V gene accounts for under half, and the remainder has no known explanation. V, J and clone size were drawn from that table, and D and trimming were deduced from the DNA. The sample table shows about 140,000 clones, and around 80% are seen once. 1.9% of the sample is held by the ten biggest clonotypes.

Worth noting for this clone: Its antigen is still unknown. Qualities for individual bases were not recorded, and no much larger clone is one base off.

This sequence uses TRBV21-1 and TRBJ1-4; no DNA check was done on the table's D call, TRBD1. TRBV21-1 is classified as a pseudogene. Source material: PBMCs. This clonotype originated in a woman in her thirties or forties in good health and CMV-seronegative. CDR3 protein: CASNLLQGWRQKLFF. The nucleotides are TGTGCCAGCAATCTATTACAGGGTTGGAGGCAAAAACTGTTTTTT.